The clone carrying this T cell receptor beta chain was recorded only once. This specimen belongs to a study of blood T cell repertoires in COVID-19. Here immunoSEQ multiplex PCR was the method, and the copy in TCRdb shows in-frame clones only, minus some. This table has roughly 120,000 clones, 80% to 85% appearing once. The V and J ends lost 3 bases and 7 bases, in that order; junction bases with no gene match: 9. CDR3 length equals 13 residues. Germline V gene sequence: CDR1 DFQATT, CDR2 SNEGSKA (reference sequence). This TCR was sampled from a man between 65 and 85 years old with acute or convalescent COVID-19. The chain is built from TRBV20-1 and TRBJ2-7, with TRBD2 identical over 7 bases. Input material: peripheral blood. The DNA of the CDR3 is TGCAGTGCTAGTGGGCTAGCGGAGGGGGAGCAGTACTTC. This encodes CSASGLAEGEQYF.